The TCR beta chain described here comes from a study of cytomegalovirus exposure and HLA in healthy donors. Looking at the study overall: For the approximately 420 genotyped donors, about 79% fell within the Caucasian-associated ancestry cluster. Study-wide points: Among TCR beta chains, those listed as cytomegalovirus-associated numbered roughly 150. The authors later found HLA-associated TCR beta chains more clonally expanded than equally common others.

Primers: 60 Vbeta forward and 13 Jbeta reverse. The table came from immunoSEQ multiplex PCR; TCRdb's copy has only in-frame clones and leaves some out. The table includes tens of thousands of clones, about 80% detected once. In germline, CDR1 is SEHNR, CDR2 FQNEAQ (reference sequence). Trimming left V 1 base short and J 7 bases short, with 8 bases between. The CDR3 loop spans 13 amino acids. As to this clone: Antigen unknown.

This TCR was recovered from a man aged 55 to 69 in good health and CMV-seropositive. The sequenced material came from PBMCs. V gene TRBV7-9 combines with J gene TRBJ1-5; no definite D call. This chain's CDR3 is CASSLGTGQPQHF. The CDR3 DNA is TGTGCCAGCAGCTTAGGAACGGGACAGCCCCAGCATTTT.